The 9 T cell receptor beta chains presented below share a single source sample, sequenced in a study of OX40 agonist ivuxolimab in advanced cancers. Produced via immunoSEQ multiplex PCR; TCRdb's table is partial and in-frame only. The sample lists about 69,000 clones, around 90% seen once, with 10% in the top ten. Sequenced material: CD4+ or CD8+ T cells sorted from blood, taken in a trial of the OX40 agonist ivuxolimab. The receptor source for this set is an adult with an advanced solid tumor such as melanoma, head and neck, liver or kidney cancer.

In DNA, the CDR3 is TGTGCCAGCAGCCACTACACGAACACCGGGGAGCTGTTTTTT. Translation: CASSHYTNTGELFF. The rearrangement links TRBV7-2 to TRBJ2-2; D unresolved. Trimming took 5 bases from V and 0 from J, leaving 7 bases between them. This CDR3 comprises 14 residues. CDR1 is SGHTA, CDR2 FQGNSA, per germline.

This clone was detected only once. The chain employs TRBV7-8 and TRBJ2-1; 8 positions agree with TRBD2. With V trimmed by 4 bases and J by 0 bases, 8 bases remained unmatched. The CDR3 totals 17 residues. Germline V CDR1 and CDR2: SGHVS, FQNEAQ. CDR3 amino acids: CASSSPAGVGSYNEQFF. In nucleotides, the CDR3 is TGTGCCAGCAGCTCACCAGCGGGAGTGGGCTCCTACAATGAGCAGTTCTTC.

The rearrangement joins TRBV14 to TRBJ1-2; D remains unclear. Trimming removed 4 bases at V and 5 bases at J, with 14 bases between. Germline lookup yields CDR1 SGHDN and CDR2 FVKESK. CDR3 length equals 14 residues. The CDR3 loop is CASSPDPGGYGYTF. The CDR3 bases are TGTGCCAGCAGCCCAGACCCAGGCGGGTATGGCTACACCTTC.

The chain carries TRBV5-4 and TRBJ1-5, with 10 bases aligning to TRBD1. Germline trimming cut 3 bases from V and 4 bases from J; bases unmatched to any gene: 7. Germline CDR1 SGHNT, CDR2 YYREEE (reference sequence). This CDR3 is built from 16 residues. CDR3 residues: CASSSFPGQGNQPQHF. DNA of the CDR3: TGTGCCAGCAGCTCATTCCCGGGACAGGGGAATCAGCCCCAGCATTTT.

This chain uses TRBV28 with TRBJ1-2; D not resolved. Trimming cost V 8 bases and J 5 bases, with 12 bases left between them. The CDR3 length is 12 residues. Germline values: CDR1 MDHEN, CDR2 SYDVKM. CDR3 in amino acids: CASQRSGYGYTF. Written as DNA, the CDR3 is TGTGCCAGCCAGAGATCCGGTTATGGCTACACCTTC.

The chain recombines TRBV4-3 with TRBJ2-7, with D tentatively TRBD1 or TRBD2 (6 bases each). This CDR3 has 15 amino acids. Trimming stripped 1 base from V and 3 bases from J, with 13 bases between. The germline gives CDR1 LGHNA, CDR2 YSLEER. The CDR3 reads CASSQVLGGIYEQYF. CDR3 DNA: TGCGCCAGCAGCCAAGTATTAGGGGGGATCTACGAGCAGTACTTC.

The chain combines TRBV18 with TRBJ2-1, with 8 bases fitting TRBD2. CDR3 length: 15 amino acids. The J segment lost 7 bases and the V segment lost 2 bases, leaving 7 bases of the junction unmatched. Germline V lookup: CDR1 KGHSH, CDR2 LQKENI. CDR3 sequence (DNA): TGTGCCAGCTCACCAGGGGCGGGAGGTCAAAATGAGCAGTTCTTC. This encodes CASSPGAGGQNEQFF.

The V and J genes are TRBV15 and TRBJ1-3; unclear D gene. The CDR3 sequence is 12 residues long. Germline CDR1 and CDR2: LNHNV and YYDKDF (reference sequence). V lost 0 bases, J lost 6 bases, and 3 bases lay in between. The CDR3 reads CATSRDENTIYF. The CDR3 DNA follows: TGTGCCACCAGCAGAGATGAAAACACCATATATTTT.

The rearrangement joins TRBV7-2 to TRBJ2-1; 15 bases map to TRBD2. Germline V CDR1 and CDR2: SGHTA, FQGNSA. The CDR3 is 18 amino acids. With 0 bases clipped from V and 1 base from J, the junction kept 1 base outside the gene matches. The CDR3 DNA follows: TGTGCCAGCAGCTTAGCGGGGACTAGCGGGAGGTCCTACAATGAGCAGTTCTTC. Its protein is CASSLAGTSGRSYNEQFF.